This T cell receptor (beta chain) was profiled in a study of CXCR3-negative and CXCR3-positive naive CD8 T cells. Study outcomes and limitations: Memory cells showed distinct TRBV-TRBJ patterns, while the two naive subsets matched.

Comment on this clonotype: The antigen remains undetermined.

The authors prepared UMI-labeled TRB cDNA libraries by 5' RACE. TCRdb reprocessed the 5' RACE reads and reports one entry per CDR3 protein, with no DNA. The listing records 150,000 or so distinct CDR3 sequences. Germline-derived CDR1 and CDR2 are MDHEN and SYDVKM. The CDR3 is 15 amino acids. This TCR was recovered from a human donor in good health. Some clones in this sample may be carry-over from other donors' samples. The sequenced material came from naive CXCR3- CD8+ T cells from blood. Subset here: CD45RO-CCR7+CD27+CD95- naive CD8+ T cells lacking CXCR3 (TNR3-). The chain uses TRBV28 and TRBJ1-5; the D gene TCRdb calls, TRBD1, cannot be checked with no DNA. CDR3: CASKGTGGSNQPQHF.